This TCR beta chain stems from a study of blood T cell repertoires in COVID-19 (TCRdb year 2020). General notes on the study: Collaborator samples came from the United States, Italy and Spain and covered acute and convalescent phases of COVID-19. The material from the prospective study consisted of cDNA or gDNA derived from T cells, B-cell-depleted T cells, or PBMCs. The dataset comprised deeply sampled blood TCRbeta repertoires from subjects exposed to, actively infected with, or recovered from COVID-19. The repertoires were released in a freely available public database meant as a resource for research on the immune response to SARS-CoV-2. The samples were drawn from the first 160 participants of the ongoing ImmuneRACE study and from over 950 subjects provided by 6 global collaborators. Sample metadata almost always included a de-identified subject ID, COVID-19 status, age in years and sex. Where available, HLA class I and class II types were taken from metadata supplied by the sample provider and were not determined by assay-based typing.

The immunoSEQ Assay, a bias-controlled multiplex PCR, was used to amplify TCRbeta CDR3 regions from genomic DNA. The original pipeline was this. Nucleated cell counts per sample were estimated from amplification of reference gene primers within the assay. To quantify the absolute abundance of each unique TCRbeta CDR3 rearrangement, sequence reads were collapsed and filtered. For each sample, productive Simpson clonality was calculated by taking the square root of Simpson's diversity index across productive rearrangements. TCRdb provides this immuneACCESS table in a form limited to in-frame rearrangements. Some clones are lacking; in checked studies, under half of them reflect an unresolved V gene, and why the rest are absent is not known. The DNA gave D and trimming, while V, J and clone size come from that table. Within this sample are hundreds of thousands of clones, with over 75% of them counted one time only. 3% to 4% of the sample rests with the top ten.

In the prospective study, participants were roughly 18 to 100 years old, resided in about 25 geographic areas of the United States, and were enrolled through a virtual design. To assign participants to cohorts, the prospective study relied on clinical history that participants themselves reported in a screening survey and a study questionnaire. Recovered participants in ImmuneRACE Cohort 3 were defined as having two consecutive negative NP/OP PCR tests, clearance from a healthcare professional, or resolution of symptoms. Each participant in the prospective study had whole blood, serum and a nasopharyngeal or oropharyngeal swab collected by mobile phlebotomists. Participants in the prospective study had the option to provide additional blood draws and questionnaires over a roughly 2-month period. Blood samples from the prospective study were shipped frozen or at room temperature prior to DNA extraction.

From the cysteine up to the phenylalanine, the CDR3 has a length of 15 residues. Of the read, only the CDR3 DNA is kept; its 45 bases are in frame from base 1. Deletion took 3 bases off V and 5 bases off J, with a span of 16 bases between the germline ends. Based on the germline V gene, the CDR1 and CDR2 sequences are SGHRS and YFSETQ. Details on this clone: No cognate antigen has been identified for it. No per-base quality is available; no much larger clone lies one base away.

Findings and caveats that apply to the study as a whole: The quantity of clinical and demographic metadata differed by source and by participant and was supplied without curation.

The chain couples TRBV5-1 to TRBJ2-3, with no confident D gene call. Specimen: PBMCs or T cells enriched from blood (not recorded which). This sequence originates from a woman in her sixties or seventies who had recovered from COVID-19. The DNA sequence is as follows: TGCGCCAGCAGCTCCGCGCAGGTCCTCAAAGATACGCAGTATTTT. The resulting protein is CASSSAQVLKDTQYF.